Listed below are T cell receptor beta chains from one sample, sequenced in a study of blood T cell repertoires in COVID-19. Assay used: immunoSEQ multiplex PCR; TCRdb lists only in-frame clones, some missing. The table includes approximately 300,000 clones, about 85% detected once. Source material: peripheral blood. The origin of the receptors is a man younger than 35 with active or convalescent COVID-19. CDR3s include the opening cysteine and the closing phenylalanine or tryptophan. A D gene is named only where the DNA matches it firmly. Clone size is not always given. Where it is, it says once, few, many or a class for expanded clones.

TRBV12-5,-,TRBJ2-5,TRBD2,CASGEGHRLAGVETQYF,TGTGCTAGTGGCGAGGGACACAGACTAGCGGGGGTGGAGACCCAGTACTTC
TRBV4-1,-,TRBJ1-4,-,CASSDAGNTNEKLFF,TGCGCCAGCAGCGATGCGGGGAATACTAATGAAAAACTGTTTTTT
TRBV6-6,-,TRBJ2-3,-,CASRPLAATTDTQYF,TGTGCCAGCAGGCCCTTAGCGGCAACTACAGATACGCAGTATTTT
TRBV18,once,TRBJ1-2,-,CASSLNSQTASNYGYTF,TGTGCCAGCTCACTTAACTCGCAGACAGCCTCTAACTATGGCTACACCTTC
TRBV10-3,-,TRBJ2-2,TRBD1,CAIRETGSANTGELFF,TGTGCCATCAGGGAGACAGGGTCCGCGAACACCGGGGAGCTGTTTTTT
TRBV20-1,-,TRBJ2-3,TRBD2,CSASRGTSGSADTQYF,TGCAGTGCTAGTCGAGGGACTAGCGGGAGCGCAGATACGCAGTATTTT
TRBV7-2,-,TRBJ2-1,-,CASSPTLGGEQFF,TGTGCCAGCAGCCCAACCCTAGGGGGTGAGCAGTTCTTC
TRBV19,-,TRBJ2-1,-,CASGLLATNEQFF,TGTGCCAGTGGTCTCCTAGCCACCAATGAGCAGTTCTTC
TRBV24-1,-,TRBJ2-4,TRBD1,CATSDPGTGRNIQYF,TGTGCCACCAGTGACCCCGGGACAGGTCGGAACATTCAGTACTTC
TRBV19,-,TRBJ2-1,-,CASKDTREKNEQFF,TGTGCCAGTAAAGACACTAGAGAAAAAAATGAGCAGTTCTTC
TRBV19,-,TRBJ1-2,TRBD1,CASRRQGLYYGYTF,TGTGCCAGTAGGCGACAGGGACTTTACTATGGCTACACCTTC
TRBV11-1,-,TRBJ2-7,-,CASRDRLSSYEQYF,TGTGCCAGCCGCGACAGGCTGAGCTCCTACGAGCAGTACTTC
TRBV12-3/TRBV12-4,-,TRBJ1-5,-,CASSLQRQPQHF,TGTGCCAGCAGTTTGCAGCGTCAGCCCCAGCATTTT
TRBV2,-,TRBJ2-7,-,CASSFGERTGSYEQYF,TGTGCCAGCAGTTTTGGAGAGCGTACTGGGAGCTACGAGCAGTACTTC
TRBV13,-,TRBJ2-5,TRBD1,CASSSIGTGQETQYF,TGTGCCAGCAGCTCGATCGGGACAGGGCAAGAGACCCAGTACTTC
TRBV5-1,-,TRBJ2-2,TRBD2,CASSSTTSGRFGELFF,TGCGCCAGCAGCTCTACGACTAGCGGGAGGTTCGGGGAGCTGTTTTTT
TRBV6-5,-,TRBJ2-3,TRBD1,CASSYSTGTDTQYF,TGTGCCAGCAGTTACTCGACAGGGACAGATACGCAGTATTTT
TRBV5-1,once,TRBJ2-1,TRBD2,CASSLGKTSGGYNEQFF,TGCGCCAGCAGCTTGGGGAAAACTAGCGGGGGATACAATGAGCAGTTCTTC
TRBV3-1/TRBV3-2,-,TRBJ1-3,TRBD1,CASSSRLDRGLSSGNTIYF,TGTGCCAGCAGCTCACGATTGGACAGGGGTTTAAGCTCTGGAAACACCATATATTTT
TRBV6-5,once,TRBJ1-5,-,CASSPGNYQPQHF,TGTGCCAGCAGCCCGGGGAACTATCAGCCCCAGCATTTT
TRBV5-8,-,TRBJ2-3,-,CANLRIRGTDTQYF,TGTGCCAACCTTCGGATCCGGGGCACAGATACGCAGTATTTT
TRBV5-4,once,TRBJ2-7,-,CASSKTASSYEQYF,TGTGCCAGCAGTAAGACAGCTAGCTCCTACGAGCAGTACTTC
TRBV29-1,once,TRBJ1-2,-,CSVDSYNYGYTF,TGCAGCGTCGACTCCTATAACTATGGCTACACCTTC
TRBV24-1,-,TRBJ1-2,-,CATSDAGQWGYTF,TGTGCCACCAGTGATGCCGGACAGTGGGGCTACACCTTC
TRBV27,-,TRBJ2-3,-,CASSSLTGRDTQYF,TGTGCCAGCAGTTCCCTGACAGGGAGGGATACGCAGTATTTT
TRBV7-9,few,TRBJ2-7,-,CASSLGTPKRSEQYF,TGTGCCAGCAGCTTAGGGACACCAAAAAGGAGCGAGCAGTACTTC
TRBV5-1,-,TRBJ2-1,TRBD2,CASSPGGTYYNEQFF,TGCGCCAGCAGCCCCGGGGGGACCTATTACAATGAGCAGTTCTTC
TRBV7-2,-,TRBJ2-3,-,CASSLGVSGSTDTQYF,TGTGCCAGCAGCTTAGGGGTCTCAGGGTCCACAGATACGCAGTATTTT
TRBV4-3,-,TRBJ1-3,TRBD1,CASSPGTVGNTIYF,TGCGCCAGCAGCCCCGGGACAGTTGGAAACACCATATATTTT
TRBV5-6,-,TRBJ1-3,-,CASSLVSSGNTIYF,TGTGCCAGCAGCTTGGTTTCATCAGGAAACACCATATATTTT
TRBV5-1,-,TRBJ2-7,TRBD1,CASSWQTGGFYEQYF,TGCGCCAGCAGCTGGCAGACAGGGGGCTTCTACGAGCAGTACTTC
TRBV4-1,few,TRBJ1-6,-,CASRVHEEGSSPLHF,TGCGCCAGCAGGGTACATGAGGAGGGATCTTCACCCCTCCACTTT
TRBV13,few,TRBJ2-1,TRBD2,CASSLRLAGDGGEQFF,TGTGCCAGCAGCTTACGCCTAGCGGGAGATGGAGGTGAGCAGTTCTTC
TRBV12-3/TRBV12-4,once,TRBJ2-1,-,CASSERVPNEQFF,TGTGCCAGCAGTGAGAGGGTCCCGAATGAGCAGTTCTTC
TRBV27,-,TRBJ2-7,TRBD1,CASSFIDRVHEQYF,TGTGCCAGCAGTTTCATCGACAGGGTCCACGAGCAGTACTTC
TRBV18,-,TRBJ2-5,TRBD2,CASSQRGSGQETQYF,TGTGCCAGCTCACAGCGGGGGTCTGGACAAGAGACCCAGTACTTC
TRBV7-9,-,TRBJ1-6,-,CASSLASQILHF,TGTGCCAGCAGCTTAGCCTCCCAGATCCTCCACTTT